Listed here are 7 T cell receptor beta chains from one sample, sequenced in a study of blood T cell repertoires in COVID-19. Sequencing was performed with immunoSEQ multiplex PCR; in TCRdb, only in-frame clones are kept and a portion is missing. The sample contains more than 250,000 clones, roughly 88% of which appear only once. The sequencing sample was made of PBMCs or T cells enriched from blood (not recorded which). These receptors originate from a man aged 25 to 40 who had recovered from COVID-19.

V and J are TRBV29-1 and TRBJ1-2, with unresolved D. The V end was cut by 5 bases, the J end by 8 bases, with 12 bases between. This CDR3 contains 11 residues. The V gene's germline CDR1 is SQVTM and CDR2 ANQGSEA. For the CDR3, the DNA is TGCAGCGTTTTCTGGCGGGGAGGCTACACCTTC. Protein product: CSVFWRGGYTF. The full variable domain, rest sourced from reference TRBV29-1 and TRBJ1-2, is SAVISQKPSRDICQRGTSLTIQCQVDSQVTMMFWYRQQPGQSLTLIATANQGSEATYESGFVIDKFPISRPNLTFSTLTVSNMSPEDSSIYLCSVFWRGGYTFGSGTRLTVV.

The chain has TRBV11-1 and TRBJ1-1, with D perhaps matching TRBD1 (5 bases). The germline gives CDR1 SGHAT, CDR2 FQDESV (reference sequence). Deletions cut 5 bases from V and 4 bases from J, with 14 bases between. CDR3 size: 14 residues. DNA of the CDR3: TGTGCCAGCAGCCAACCAGGTGGGGCCACTGAAGCTTTCTTT. As protein: CASSQPGGATEAFF.

This clone was seen once. The chain joins TRBV12-5 to TRBJ1-4, with no clear D. Per the germline V gene, CDR1 is LGHNT and CDR2 is FRNRAP. The CDR3 is made up of 16 amino acids. V lost 0 bases and J lost 0, with 8 bases in between. CDR3 sequence reads: CASGLVRGATNEKLFF. The CDR3 DNA reads TGTGCTAGTGGTTTGGTACGCGGGGCAACTAATGAAAAACTGTTTTTT.

V usage is TRBV9 and J usage is TRBJ1-6, with TRBD1 matching 7 bases. The germline gives CDR1 SGDLS, CDR2 YYNGEE. The CDR3 spans 15 residues. The V gene end was trimmed by 0 bases and the J gene end by 9 bases; junction bases not matched to a gene: 6. The CDR3 loop reads CASSVGQGVSSPLHF. In DNA, the CDR3 is TGTGCCAGCAGCGTAGGACAGGGCGTTAGTTCACCCCTCCACTTT.

The chain is built from TRBV29-1 and TRBJ2-3, with D unresolved. Germline V gene data show CDR1 as SQVTM and CDR2 as ANQGSEA. The CDR3 consists of 12 residues. The V end was cut by 5 bases, the J end by 2 bases, with 8 bases between. Here the CDR3 reads CSVQANTDTQYF. DNA for the CDR3: TGCAGCGTTCAGGCGAACACAGATACGCAGTATTTT.

V is TRBV4-1 and J is TRBJ2-7, with D possibly being TRBD1 (5 bases). The CDR3 totals 15 residues. The germline CDR1 and CDR2 sequences are MGHRA and YSYEKL. V lost 4 bases and J 2 bases, leaving 15 bases between the germline ends. The CDR3 bases are TGCGCCAGCAGCCGACAATATACAGGAACCTACGAGCAGTACTTC. It translates to CASSRQYTGTYEQYF.

The gene calls are TRBV6-4 and TRBJ2-7; unclear D gene. Between the trimmed V and J ends, which lost 0 bases and 6 bases, there was a span of 18 bases. The V gene's germline CDR1 is MRHNA and CDR2 SNTAGT. This CDR3 contains 16 residues. The CDR3 loop is CASSDSWQEGTCEQYF. CDR3 sequence (DNA): TGTGCCAGCAGTGACTCATGGCAGGAAGGCACCTGCGAGCAGTACTTC.